This TCR beta chain comes out of a study of T-cell reconstitution after alpha-beta-depleted transplantation in children. In this sample, this clonotype turned up many times. Its antigen is not known. TCRbeta library construction was performed incorporating unique molecular identifiers. TCRdb used MiXCR to reprocess the PCR reads, holding one entry per CDR3 protein. Among about 490,000 distinct CDR3 sequences listed, over 9.5% were seen once. V trimming: 2 bases; J trimming: 6 bases; junction bases outside the gene matches: 15. CDR1 is DFQATT, CDR2 SNEGSKA, per germline (reference sequence). The CDR3 contains 16 residues. Overall study findings and caveats: Diversity and T-cell counts at one year after transplant derived mostly from new T cells. For some patients, TCRbeta diversity was high at day 60 because of recipient T cells and thymic progenitors that survived. Expanded graft clones, several hundred of them, were reportedly the source of alpha-beta T cells about two months after transplant.

V and J are TRBV20-1 and TRBJ2-7; 8 nucleotides line up with TRBD2. This receptor was obtained from a child aged 2-15 years with inherited bone marrow failure, due to receive a stem cell transplant. The sample consisted of PBMCs, taken before TCRalphabeta/CD19-depleted stem cell transplant. The CDR3 nucleotides read TGCAGTGCTAGATCCCACAAAGCGGGAGTTTTCTCCGAGCAGTACTTC. As protein: CSARSHKAGVFSEQYF.